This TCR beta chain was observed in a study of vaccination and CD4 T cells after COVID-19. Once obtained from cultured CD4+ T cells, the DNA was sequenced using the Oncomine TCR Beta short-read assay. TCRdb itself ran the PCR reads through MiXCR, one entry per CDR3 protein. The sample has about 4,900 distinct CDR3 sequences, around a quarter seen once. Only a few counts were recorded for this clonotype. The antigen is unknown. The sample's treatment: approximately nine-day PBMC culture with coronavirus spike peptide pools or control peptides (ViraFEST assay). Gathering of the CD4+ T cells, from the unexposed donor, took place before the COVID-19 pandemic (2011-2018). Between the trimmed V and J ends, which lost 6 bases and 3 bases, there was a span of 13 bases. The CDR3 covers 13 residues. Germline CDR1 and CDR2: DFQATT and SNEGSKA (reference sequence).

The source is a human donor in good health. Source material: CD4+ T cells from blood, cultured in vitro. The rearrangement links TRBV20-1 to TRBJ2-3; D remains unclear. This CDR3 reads CSAPIGLTDTQYF. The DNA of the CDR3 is TGCAGTGCCCCGATAGGGTTGACAGATACGCAGTATTTT.